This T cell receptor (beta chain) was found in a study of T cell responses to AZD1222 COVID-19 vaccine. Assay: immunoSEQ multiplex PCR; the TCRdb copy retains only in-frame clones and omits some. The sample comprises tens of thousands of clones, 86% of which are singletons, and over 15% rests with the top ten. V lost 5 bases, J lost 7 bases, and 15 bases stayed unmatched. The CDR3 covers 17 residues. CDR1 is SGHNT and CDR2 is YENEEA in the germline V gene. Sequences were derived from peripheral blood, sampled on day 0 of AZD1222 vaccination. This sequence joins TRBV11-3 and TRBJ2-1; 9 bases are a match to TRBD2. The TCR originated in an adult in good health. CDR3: CASSPRAGSGSENEQFF. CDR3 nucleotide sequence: TGTGCCAGCAGCCCCCGGGCGGGTAGCGGGAGTGAAAATGAGCAGTTCTTC.